These T cell receptor beta chains were read from a single sample in a study of T-cell memory formation after mild COVID-19. One entry per CDR3 protein results from TCRdb running MiXCR on the 5' RACE reads. The repertoire holds 350,000 to 400,000 distinct CDR3 sequences, around an eighth seen once, with 22% in the top ten. The material sequenced was PBMCs or a T cell subset sorted from them (not recorded which). The source of these receptors is a man aged 18 to 30 who had mild COVID-19 (a few samples of this study predate the infection). Cell type and time point are not known. Both conserved end residues are part of each CDR3. The order of the fields is J gene, V gene, clone size, D gene, CDR3 protein, CDR3 DNA. The D gene is left open where the match is weak. Expanded clones are given a class, and other clones once, few, many or no size at all.

>TRBJ1-1|TRBV10-3|many|NA
CAISLLGWTEAFF
TGTGCCATCAGCCTGCTCGGATGGACTGAAGCTTTCTTT
>TRBJ1-5|TRBV6-7|NA|TRBD1
CASSYTPGTDNQPQHF
TGTGCCAGCAGTTACACCCCTGGGACAGACAATCAGCCCCAGCATTTT
>TRBJ2-1|TRBV3-1|NA|TRBD2
CASSQGSQLAGGLDEQFF
TGTGCCAGCAGCCAAGGAAGTCAACTAGCGGGGGGGCTGGATGAGCAGTTCTTC
>TRBJ2-3|TRBV6-2/TRBV6-3|many|NA
CASSYRDTDTQYF
TGTGCCAGCAGTTACAGGGACACAGATACGCAGTATTTT
>TRBJ1-2|TRBV10-3|many|TRBD1
CAIRPTGSDGYTF
TGTGCCATCAGACCGACAGGGTCGGATGGCTACACCTTC
>TRBJ2-7|TRBV4-1|NA|TRBD1
CASRDAGTGYYEQYF
TGCGCCAGCAGGGACGCTGGGACAGGGTACTACGAGCAGTACTTC
>TRBJ1-5|TRBV6-5|NA|NA
CASSYLGANQPQHF
TGTGCCAGCAGTTACTTGGGCGCCAATCAGCCCCAGCATTTT
>TRBJ2-1|TRBV6-4|many|TRBD2
CASSDPTSGGAREQFF
TGTGCCAGCAGTGACCCGACTAGCGGGGGGGCCCGGGAGCAGTTCTTC
>TRBJ1-2|TRBV6-5|NA|NA
CASRPRGGNYGYTF
TGTGCCAGCAGGCCCCGCGGGGGTAACTATGGCTACACCTTC
>TRBJ2-1|TRBV11-2|few|TRBD2
CASSPLSGGEHEQFF
TGTGCCAGCAGCCCTCTTAGCGGGGGGGAACATGAGCAGTTCTTC
>TRBJ1-4|TRBV10-3|few|NA
CAISEGPGDEKLFF
TGTGCCATCAGTGAGGGTCCGGGGGATGAAAAACTGTTTTTT
>TRBJ2-5|TRBV12-3/TRBV12-4|NA|NA
CASSQGLPETQYF
TGTGCCAGCAGCCAAGGGCTACCAGAGACCCAGTACTTC
>TRBJ1-5|TRBV4-3|few|NA
CASSQDSAGSPQHF
TGCGCCAGCAGCCAAGATTCTGCAGGCTCGCCCCAGCATTTT
>TRBJ2-4|TRBV28|NA|TRBD1
CASSLGDRPKNIQYF
TGTGCCAGCAGTTTAGGGGACAGACCCAAAAACATTCAGTACTTC
>TRBJ2-7|TRBV27|NA|NA
CASSLSRRSREQYF
TGTGCCAGCAGTTTATCGAGGAGGAGTCGCGAGCAGTACTTC
>TRBJ1-2|TRBV6-2/TRBV6-3|NA|TRBD1
CASRPPGQGAYGYTF
TGTGCCAGCCGCCCTCCGGGACAGGGGGCTTATGGCTACACCTTC
>TRBJ2-7|TRBV4-3|few|TRBD2
CASSPAGDSYEQYF
TGCGCCAGCAGCCCAGCGGGGGACTCCTACGAGCAGTACTTC
>TRBJ2-3|TRBV14|few|NA
CASSQTDDQDTQYF
TGTGCCAGCAGCCAGACAGACGACCAGGATACGCAGTATTTT
>TRBJ2-3|TRBV7-2|few|NA
CASSFILDTQYF
TGTGCCAGCAGCTTTATTCTAGATACGCAGTATTTT
>TRBJ2-5|TRBV12-5|many|NA
CASGSRPLEETQYF
TGTGCTAGTGGTTCCCGACCCCTGGAAGAGACCCAGTACTTC
>TRBJ2-2|TRBV7-3|few|TRBD2
CASSLAGGITGELFF
TGTGCCAGCAGCTTAGCGGGGGGGATCACCGGGGAGCTGTTTTTT
>TRBJ2-7|TRBV24-1|few|NA
CATSDASGRTYEQYF
TGTGCCACCAGTGATGCTTCGGGACGGACCTACGAGCAGTACTTC
>TRBJ1-6|TRBV30|NA|NA
CAWSVRGSPLHF
TGTGCCTGGAGTGTACGGGGCTCACCCCTCCACTTT
>TRBJ1-5|TRBV11-2|few|TRBD1
CASSRGTGVYNQPQHF
TGTGCCAGCAGCAGGGGGACAGGGGTCTACAATCAGCCCCAGCATTTT
>TRBJ1-3|TRBV12-3/TRBV12-4|few|NA
CASSFSRGTSGNTIYF
TGTGCCAGCAGTTTTTCCCGGGGAACCTCTGGAAACACCATATATTTT
>TRBJ2-1|TRBV10-3|few|NA
CAISERRDEQFF
TGTGCCATCAGTGAGCGTAGAGATGAGCAGTTCTTC
>TRBJ2-3|TRBV4-1|NA|TRBD2
CASSLLWTSGATDTQYF
TGCGCCAGCAGCCTCCTTTGGACTAGCGGGGCTACAGATACGCAGTATTTT
>TRBJ2-5|TRBV4-1|few|NA
CASSLYIQETQYF
TGCGCCAGCAGCCTTTACATCCAAGAGACCCAGTACTTC
>TRBJ2-1|TRBV6-2/TRBV6-3|few|TRBD2
CASSPGVAGRNNEQFF
TGTGCCAGCAGTCCCGGGGTAGCGGGGAGGAACAATGAGCAGTTCTTC
>TRBJ1-1|TRBV7-9|NA|NA
CASTPSGRTEAFF
TGTGCCAGCACCCCTTCGGGGCGGACTGAAGCTTTCTTT
>TRBJ2-1|TRBV7-3|NA|TRBD2
CASSSPSGTSGYNEQFF
TGTGCCAGCAGCTCCCCCTCGGGGACTAGCGGATACAATGAGCAGTTCTTC
>TRBJ1-5|TRBV6-5|NA|NA
CASSYGRTQPQHF
TGTGCCAGCAGTTACGGCCGGACGCAGCCCCAGCATTTT
>TRBJ1-1|TRBV28|few|TRBD1
CASSLPPGTGGNTEAFF
TGTGCCAGCAGTCTACCCCCAGGGACAGGGGGGAACACTGAAGCTTTCTTT
>TRBJ1-1|TRBV12-3/TRBV12-4|NA|TRBD1
CASREQGVAFF
TGTGCCAGCAGGGAACAGGGGGTAGCTTTCTTT
>TRBJ2-7|TRBV21-1|NA|NA
CASSKTYEQYF
TGTGCCAGCAGCAAAACCTACGAGCAGTACTTC
>TRBJ1-2|TRBV20-1|few|NA
CSARSRGTDDYGYTF
TGCAGTGCTAGAAGTCGGGGAACCGATGACTATGGCTACACCTTC
>TRBJ2-2|TRBV4-3|few|NA
CASSQSLAGLITGELFF
TGCGCCAGCAGCCAAAGTTTGGCAGGGCTTATCACCGGGGAGCTGTTTTTT
>TRBJ2-3|TRBV19|NA|TRBD1
CASNRGQWTDTQYF
TGTGCCAGTAACAGGGGCCAGTGGACAGATACGCAGTATTTT
>TRBJ1-2|TRBV7-2|NA|NA
CASSLTLSGFYTF
TGTGCCAGCAGCCTTACCCTTTCGGGATTCTACACCTTC
>TRBJ1-2|TRBV9|once|NA
CASTPTVVGDYGYTF
TGTGCCAGCACCCCGACTGTTGTGGGAGACTATGGCTACACCTTC
>TRBJ1-6|TRBV4-1|many|NA
CASSQDTGSPLHF
TGCGCCAGCAGCCAAGATACTGGGTCACCCCTCCACTTT
>TRBJ2-1|TRBV4-2|few|NA
CASSQDPASFYNEQFF
TGTGCCAGCAGCCAAGATCCGGCTAGTTTCTACAATGAGCAGTTCTTC
>TRBJ1-2|TRBV30|NA|NA
CAWSASYGYTF
TGTGCCTGGAGTGCTTCCTATGGCTACACCTTC
>TRBJ1-2|TRBV6-6|NA|NA
CASSYVVLPTYGYTF
TGTGCCAGCAGTTACGTAGTCTTACCAACCTATGGCTACACCTTC
>TRBJ2-2|TRBV4-1|NA|NA
CASSQRDSDTGELFF
TGCGCCAGCAGCCAGCGGGACTCAGACACCGGGGAGCTGTTTTTT
>TRBJ2-5|TRBV3-1|few|TRBD1
CASSQNGQGQETQYF
TGTGCCAGCAGCCAAAATGGACAGGGGCAAGAGACCCAGTACTTC
>TRBJ1-2|TRBV10-3|few|NA
CAISEFPGGYGYTF
TGTGCCATCAGTGAGTTCCCTGGAGGCTATGGCTACACCTTC
>TRBJ2-1|TRBV5-1|NA|NA
CASSFQAVDEQFF
TGCGCCAGCAGCTTCCAGGCAGTGGATGAGCAGTTCTTC
>TRBJ2-7|TRBV27|NA|TRBD2
CASRILGTSRSYEQYF
TGTGCCAGCAGGATCCTAGGGACTAGCAGGTCCTACGAGCAGTACTTC